This TCR beta chain originates from a study of early T cells in non-severe SARS-CoV-2 infection. This clonotype appeared many times. Trimming pared 7 bases from V and 5 bases from J, leaving 15 bases between. Germline values: CDR1 MNHGY, CDR2 SVAAGI. This CDR3 spans 14 amino acids. TCRdb analysed the 5' RACE reads with MiXCR anew, one entry per CDR3 protein. Of 25,000 to 35,000 distinct CDR3 sequences in the sample, approximately 6.2% are singletons; the top ten hold approximately 5%. The TCR sequence derives from an adult who was a healthcare worker with PCR-confirmed SARS-CoV-2 infection or an uninfected control (not recorded which). What was sequenced was whole blood. The rearrangement joins TRBV6-9 to TRBJ1-5; D call uncertain. CDR3 DNA sequence: TGTGCCAGCAACCCTACCGACGGGGATCAGCCCCAGCATTTT. As protein: CASNPTDGDQPQHF.